The clone carrying this T cell receptor (beta chain) was seen a handful of times. Trimming took 6 bases from V and 0 from J, leaving 11 bases between them. CDR3 length equals 14 residues. Germline lookup yields CDR1 MNHEY and CDR2 SVGAGI. The data derive from a study of T cells after yellow fever vaccination. TCRdb ran MiXCR on the 5' RACE reads and lists one entry per CDR3 protein. The data contain some 160,000 distinct CDR3 sequences, 9.3% of them seen just once; the ten biggest clones take up about 40%. The V gene is TRBV6-5, the J gene TRBJ1-1; TRBD1 is a possible D gene (5 bases). The TCR originated in a man younger than 35 who received the YFV17D yellow fever vaccine. Source: CD8+ T cells sorted from PBMCs, taken 45 days after the yellow fever booster vaccination. The CDR3 nucleotides are TGTGCCAGCAGAGGGGAATCCATGAACACTGAAGCTTTCTTT. Residues: CASRGESMNTEAFF.